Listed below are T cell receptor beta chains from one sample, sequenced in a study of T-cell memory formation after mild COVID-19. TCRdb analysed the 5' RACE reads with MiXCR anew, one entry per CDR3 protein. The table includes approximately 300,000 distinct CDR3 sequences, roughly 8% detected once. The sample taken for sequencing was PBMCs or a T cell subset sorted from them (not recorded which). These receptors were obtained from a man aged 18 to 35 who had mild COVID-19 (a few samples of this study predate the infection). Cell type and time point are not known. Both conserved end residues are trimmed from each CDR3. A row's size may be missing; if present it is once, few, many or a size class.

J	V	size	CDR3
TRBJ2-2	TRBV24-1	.	ATSAGQWAGELF
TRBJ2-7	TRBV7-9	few	ASSSIDYEQY
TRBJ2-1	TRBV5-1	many	ASSLATYNEQF
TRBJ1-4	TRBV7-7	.	ASSPGQTTNEKLF
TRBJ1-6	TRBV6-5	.	ASSYSRQHSSPLH
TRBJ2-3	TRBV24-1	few	ATSSGRTQY
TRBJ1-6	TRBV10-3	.	AISESRTGNSPLH
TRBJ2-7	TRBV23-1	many	ASSQSGRAPGEQY
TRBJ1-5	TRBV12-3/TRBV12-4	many	ASSLEGGNQPQH
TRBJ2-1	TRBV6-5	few	ASSYRGSNEQF
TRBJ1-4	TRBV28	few	ASSSPTLGHEKLF
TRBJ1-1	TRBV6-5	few	ASSSWTGAMNTEAF
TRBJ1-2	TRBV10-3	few	AISEFPGDGYT
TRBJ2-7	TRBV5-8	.	ASSLGGHNEQY
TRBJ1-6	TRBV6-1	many	ASTGEGDGGRALH
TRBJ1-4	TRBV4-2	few	ASSQDRTWVGEKLF
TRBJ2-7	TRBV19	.	ASSSSGGSSYEQY
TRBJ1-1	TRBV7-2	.	ASSSPGQGAVAF
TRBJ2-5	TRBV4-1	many	ASSLLAGDQETQY
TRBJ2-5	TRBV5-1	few	ASSLVRGGQETQY
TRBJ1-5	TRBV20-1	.	SASLSGGTRQPQH
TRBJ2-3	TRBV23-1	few	ASSQSGTGSPPKFDTDTQY
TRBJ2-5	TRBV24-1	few	ATSGPGPEETQY
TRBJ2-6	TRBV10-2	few	ASSETRISGANVLT
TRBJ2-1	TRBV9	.	ASSVGLGGLGNEQF
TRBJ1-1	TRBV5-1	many	ASSLFSRAAGNTEAF
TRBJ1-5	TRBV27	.	ASTLPRTGFANQPQH
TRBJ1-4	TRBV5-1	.	ASSYGGSEKLF
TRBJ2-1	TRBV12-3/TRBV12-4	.	ASSGTAPSYNEQF
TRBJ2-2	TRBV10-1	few	ASSDTGLETGELF
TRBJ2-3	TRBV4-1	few	ASSQLYSGAGTDTQY
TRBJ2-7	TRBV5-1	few	ASSLAGGGLASYEQY